These T cell receptor beta chains were read from a single sample in a study of quantifying T cell responses using KT2 cells. TCRdb re-derived calls from the UMI-ligation and nested PCR reads in MiXCR, one entry per CDR3 protein. The data hold roughly 50,000 distinct CDR3 sequences, with approximately 13% observed a single time. The sample consisted of PBMCs spiked with cells of the T cell clone KT2. The receptor source for this set is a human donor. Each CDR3 is given with its conserved first and last residue. A D gene is named only where the DNA matches it firmly. Expanded clones are given a class, and other clones once, few, many or no size at all.

v_call	j_call	clone_size	d_call	cdr3_aa	cdr3_nt
TRBV20-1	TRBJ1-5	-	-	CSAGALFLNQPQHF	TGCAGTGCTGGTGCGCTTTTCCTCAATCAGCCCCAGCATTTT
TRBV11-3	TRBJ2-7	-	-	CASTHGANQNEQYF	TGTGCCAGCACCCACGGGGCTAACCAAAACGAGCAGTACTTC
TRBV2	TRBJ1-4	many	TRBD1	CASMGTGNEKLFF	TGTGCCAGCATGGGGACAGGCAACGAAAAACTGTTTTTT
TRBV11-2	TRBJ1-1	-	-	CASSFGGDEAFF	TGTGCCAGCAGCTTCGGGGGGGATGAAGCTTTCTTT
TRBV2	TRBJ1-6	many	-	CASSEAWGGGNSPLHF	TGTGCCAGCAGTGAAGCGTGGGGGGGTGGAAATTCACCCCTCCACTTT
TRBV18	TRBJ1-4	-	-	CASQEELTTNEKLFF	TGTGCCAGCCAAGAAGAGTTGACAACTAATGAAAAACTGTTTTTT
TRBV20-1	TRBJ2-6	-	TRBD1	CSARVAQGVGLRSNVLTF	TGCAGTGCTAGAGTCGCGCAGGGGGTCGGTTTAAGGTCCAACGTCCTGACTTTC
TRBV6-6	TRBJ2-7	-	TRBD1	CASRTGDRGPSEQYF	TGTGCCAGCAGGACAGGGGACAGGGGGCCTAGCGAGCAGTACTTC
TRBV3-1	TRBJ2-2	-	TRBD1	CASSHYGTGETGELFF	TGTGCCAGCAGCCACTACGGGACAGGTGAAACCGGGGAGCTGTTTTTT
TRBV20-1	TRBJ2-3	-	-	CSARGPGWDTQYF	TGCAGTGCTAGGGGACCGGGATGGGATACGCAGTATTTT
TRBV12-3/TRBV12-4	TRBJ1-1	few	TRBD1	CASTRTGANTEAFF	TGTGCCAGCACTCGGACAGGGGCGAACACTGAAGCTTTCTTT
TRBV5-1	TRBJ1-2	few	TRBD1	CASSSGDRGNYGYTF	TGCGCCAGCAGCTCGGGGGACAGGGGAAACTATGGCTACACCTTC
TRBV7-8	TRBJ2-1	-	-	CASSRRTATSYNEQFF	TGTGCCAGCAGCCGACGGACAGCTACCTCCTACAATGAGCAGTTCTTC
TRBV11-2	TRBJ2-4	many	-	CASSFSQNIQYF	TGTGCCAGCAGCTTCTCTCAAAACATTCAGTACTTC
TRBV20-1	TRBJ2-1	many	TRBD1	CSAQIRDRVINEQFF	TGCAGTGCGCAAATTCGGGACAGGGTAATTAATGAGCAGTTCTTC
TRBV5-1	TRBJ1-1	-	-	CASSLSSGQVRTEAFF	TGCGCCAGCAGCTTGAGTTCAGGGCAGGTTCGCACTGAAGCTTTCTTT
TRBV7-9	TRBJ1-1	many	-	CASSPPKGRAPLNTEAFF	TGTGCCAGCAGCCCCCCCAAGGGTAGGGCTCCCTTGAACACTGAAGCTTTCTTT
TRBV9	TRBJ2-1	few	TRBD2	CASSVGTRYNEQFF	TGTGCCAGCAGCGTAGGGACTAGGTACAATGAGCAGTTCTTC
TRBV11-3	TRBJ2-7	many	TRBD2	CASSLDLDSGRAPIYEQYF	TGTGCCAGCAGCTTAGATTTGGATAGCGGGAGGGCCCCGATCTACGAGCAGTACTTC
TRBV2	TRBJ1-1	few	-	CASQVRRSEAFF	TGTGCCAGCCAAGTTAGGCGGTCTGAAGCTTTCTTT
TRBV4-2	TRBJ2-2	few	-	CASSSSGVLNTGELFF	TGTGCCAGCAGCTCCTCAGGGGTCTTGAACACCGGGGAGCTGTTTTTT
TRBV7-9	TRBJ1-1	-	TRBD1	CASSLIGQGANTEAFF	TGTGCCAGCAGCTTAATCGGACAGGGGGCGAACACTGAAGCTTTCTTT
TRBV29-1	TRBJ2-3	-	-	CSVEVSSEDTQYF	TGCAGCGTTGAAGTTTCTAGCGAGGATACGCAGTATTTT
TRBV10-2	TRBJ2-1	many	TRBD2	CASSESAGREGLEQFF	TGCGCCAGCAGTGAGTCCGCCGGGCGGGAGGGCCTCGAGCAGTTCTTC
TRBV5-3	TRBJ2-1	few	TRBD2	CARSPGTNLGNEQFF	TGTGCCAGAAGCCCAGGGACTAACCTTGGCAATGAGCAGTTCTTC
TRBV23-1	TRBJ2-1	many	-	CASNHNEQFF	TGCGCCAGCAATCACAATGAGCAGTTCTTC
TRBV7-2	TRBJ1-4	few	-	CASSIRVQEKLFF	TGTGCCAGCAGCATCAGGGTTCAGGAAAAACTGTTTTTT
TRBV18	TRBJ2-5	-	-	CASSQDGYQETQYF	TGTGCCAGCTCACAAGACGGGTACCAAGAGACCCAGTACTTC
TRBV13	TRBJ2-7	-	-	CASSADSGAYEQYF	TGTGCCAGCAGCGCCGACTCGGGGGCCTACGAGCAGTACTTC
TRBV11-2	TRBJ2-5	-	-	CASSPHWGLETQYF	TGTGCCAGCAGCCCGCACTGGGGCCTGGAGACCCAGTACTTC
TRBV4-3	TRBJ2-7	many	TRBD2	CASSCTTGTRKDYEQYF	TGCGCCAGCAGCTGTACCACCGGGACTAGAAAGGACTACGAGCAGTACTTC
TRBV7-2	TRBJ1-5	many	-	CASSLSTGPNQPQHF	TGTGCCAGCAGCTTATCTACGGGGCCAAATCAGCCCCAGCATTTT
TRBV4-1	TRBJ2-5	few	-	CASSRPGLDRSQETQYF	TGCGCCAGCAGCCGTCCGGGGTTAGACAGGAGCCAAGAGACCCAGTACTTC
TRBV5-4	TRBJ2-1	few	TRBD2	CASSPEGTSGRDEQFF	TGTGCCAGCAGCCCGGAGGGGACTAGCGGGAGGGATGAGCAGTTCTTC
TRBV5-1	TRBJ2-7	many	TRBD2	CASSYGTSGISGHEQYF	TGCGCCAGCAGCTATGGGACTAGCGGGATTTCGGGCCACGAGCAGTACTTC
TRBV25-1	TRBJ2-7	few	-	CASSESYEQYF	TGTGCCAGCAGTGAAAGCTACGAGCAGTACTTC
TRBV29-1	TRBJ2-7	-	-	CSVDVHNKNTYEQYF	TGCAGCGTTGATGTCCACAACAAAAATACATACGAGCAGTACTTC
TRBV19	TRBJ2-1	many	TRBD2	CASSITSGSGRAYNEQFF	TGTGCCAGTAGTATAACTAGCGGGAGTGGGAGGGCCTACAATGAGCAGTTCTTC
TRBV11-2	TRBJ2-1	many	TRBD2	CASSDPTSVHNEQFF	TGTGCCAGCAGCGATCCGACTAGCGTACACAATGAGCAGTTCTTC
TRBV3-1	TRBJ1-5	many	-	CASSLSNRPQHF	TGTGCCAGCAGCTTATCCAATCGGCCCCAGCATTTT
TRBV13	TRBJ2-5	few	TRBD2	CASSLVGTGLAGQETQYF	TGTGCCAGCAGCTTAGTAGGGACGGGACTAGCGGGACAAGAGACCCAGTACTTC
TRBV10-3	TRBJ2-3	-	TRBD1	CAISSGAGGRGTDTQYF	TGTGCCATCAGTAGTGGGGCAGGGGGCCGCGGCACAGATACGCAGTATTTT